This TCR beta chain was identified during a study of cytomegalovirus exposure and HLA in healthy donors. PCR was performed using 60 Vbeta and 13 Jbeta primers. Assay: immunoSEQ multiplex PCR; the TCRdb copy retains only in-frame clones and omits some. The table has under 250,000 clones, just under 80% seen once. Note on this clone: Its target is not known.

CDR1 is GTSNPN, CDR2 SVGIG, per germline (reference sequence). V lost 4 bases, J lost 6 bases, and 12 bases lay in between. This CDR3 has 13 amino acids. Study observations and caveats: Rare TCR sequences dominated, though some public TCRs recurred in many donors.

The origin of this receptor is a boy aged 5-17 years in good health and CMV-seronegative. This chain links TRBV30 with TRBJ2-2; D may be TRBD1 (5 bases). Sequencing input: PBMCs. CDR3 coding DNA: TGTGCCTGGACGGACAAAGGGTCCGGGGAGCTGTTTTTT. Amino acids: CAWTDKGSGELFF.